This TCR beta chain was sequenced in a study of Graves' ophthalmopathy and Graves' hyperthyroidism listed by TCRdb under 2018. Some background on the complete study: Peripheral blood was collected at initial diagnosis, before any treatment. For training and testing, the 100 or so patients in the discovery cohort were randomly divided in a 7:3 ratio. To explore V-J signatures that distinguish ophthalmopathy from hyperthyroidism, a discovery set of roughly 98 patients was enrolled, made up of 43 with ophthalmopathy and some 60 with stable hyperthyroidism. In total, around 130 blood samples were TCR-sequenced: some 40 ophthalmopathy, some 75 hyperthyroidism and some 17 hyperthyroidism-to-ophthalmopathy patients. In about 6 hyperthyroidism patients, T-cell repertoires of thyroid tissue and blood were compared. The independent validation cohort included 20 or so hyperthyroidism patients plus 17 patients who later progressed from hyperthyroidism to ophthalmopathy. Following sampling, methimazole starting at 30 mg daily was administered to hyperthyroidism patients, and high-dose intravenous methylprednisolone was administered to ophthalmopathy patients. The study used signatures of the TCR beta repertoire to tell Graves' ophthalmopathy apart from Graves' hyperthyroidism and to predict which patients would progress to ophthalmopathy.

Overall study results and their limits: Most of the expanded thyroid clonotypes with a frequency above 0.001 were also detected in blood, and it was suggested that the thyroid immune response may be reflected by blood repertoires. The 13-signature model separated ophthalmopathy from stable hyperthyroidism with around 90% sensitivity and approximately 83% specificity in cross-validation, and 80%/75% in the test set. No statistical method was used to set the sample size in advance, and the investigators knew which group each participant was assigned to. In validation, the model predicted ophthalmopathy progression with about 71% sensitivity and roughly 72% specificity; roughly eleven predicted patients were CT-confirmed with GO in a median of approximately six months.

This clonotype has a count of ten or more. Which antigen it targets is not known. Base qualities are missing; no much larger clone stands one base away. The CDR3 has 17 amino acids, counting the end cysteine and phenylalanine. The sequence is cut down to CDR3 DNA, 51 bases in frame from base 1. Via the germline V gene (reference sequence), CDR1 is LNHNV and CDR2 YYDKDF. V trim: 0 bases; J trim: 0 bases; unmatched bases: 6. For repertoire sequencing, TCR beta CDR3 regions were amplified from RNA transcripts. HTBI primers and the Qiagen OneStep RT-PCR kit were used in a first-round RT-PCR, which was followed by a second-round multiplex PCR, size selection and purification. The libraries underwent paired-end sequencing with 100 bp reads on an Illumina HiSeq2000. On the study's bioinformatics: SOAPnuke was used for read processing, and reads with adapters, uncalled bases, a mean Phred below 15, or no exact constant-primer or identifier match were discarded. COPE v1.2.5 was used to merge the high-quality paired reads. Each unique nucleotide sequence was treated as a clonotype, and MiTCR v1.1 was used to align the clonotypes to the IMGT TRB V, D and J references. The analysis was limited to V-J combinations with a frequency above 0.0001, which together covered approximately 99% of repertoires. For each V-J combination, a TCR clonal expansion and chaos score was defined as F50 clonal expansion divided by the chaos observed in the TCRdist matrix. Welch's t-statistics and random forest were used to reduce the features to about 14 V-J combinations, which were then used as input to a naive Bayes classifier. The similarity between thyroid and blood repertoires was quantified using the Morisita-Horn index. Using fastp trimming at Q25 and MiXCR clonotype assembly, TCRdb reanalyzed the public sequencing data and kept in-frame beta chains. Entries that share a CDR3 protein sequence are merged under the most common genes and DNA. The V and J calls follow TCRdb's processing rather than the paper's. The sample table records roughly 400,000 distinct CDR3 sequences; approximately 20% of these occur just once. Approximately 1.4% of the sample is held by the ten biggest clonotypes.

Ophthalmopathy patients had moderately to severely active disease, Clinical Activity Score of at least 3, NOSPECS grade of at least 4, and disease duration under 3 months. Anyone with other autoimmune diseases, uncontrolled infections, pregnancy or lactation was excluded from the study. Clinical symptoms, serum thyroxine, TRAb, thyroid ultrasound and orbital computed tomography were used for diagnosis. PBMCs were isolated from 7.5 to 10 ml of fresh peripheral blood by Ficoll-Paque density gradient centrifugation. Trizol reagent was used to extract the total RNA, and its quality was then checked on an Agilent 2100 Bioanalyzer.

Recombination connected TRBV15 to TRBJ1-1; TRBD1 lines up with 8 middle nucleotides. The clonotype was recovered from a woman in her late teens or twenties with Graves' ophthalmopathy. Donor details come from another sample of the same person, matched by shared clones. Sequencing was carried out using peripheral blood. The CDR3 protein sequence reads: CATSRERDRTLNTEAFF. The nucleotide sequence reads as follows: TGTGCCACCAGCAGAGAGAGGGACAGGACACTGAACACTGAAGCTTTCTTT.